One and the same sample provided the 8 T cell receptor beta chains below, sequenced in a study of early T cells in non-severe SARS-CoV-2 infection. TCRdb called the 5' RACE reads again in MiXCR, with one record for every CDR3 protein. The repertoire holds tens of thousands of distinct CDR3 sequences, with more than 10% as singletons. Material: whole blood, obtained at baseline. Receptors were obtained from an adult who was a healthcare worker with PCR-confirmed SARS-CoV-2 infection or an uninfected control (not recorded which). The donor label of this sample is uncertain.

This clonotype was counted between two and nine times. The V call is TRBV6-2 or TRBV6-3, the J call TRBJ2-2; D not resolved. Trimming left V 2 bases short and J 0 bases short, with 7 bases between. CDR1 MNHEY and CDR2 SVGEGT come from the germline V gene. The CDR3 runs to 15 residues. The chain's CDR3 is CASSYGQTNTGELFF. DNA of the CDR3: TGTGCCAGCAGTTACGGGCAGACGAACACCGGGGAGCTGTTTTTT.

This clonotype was seen at least ten times. The chain couples TRBV5-1 to TRBJ1-4; 8 bases match TRBD1. The CDR3 is 14 amino acids. Looked up from germline, CDR1 is SGHRS and CDR2 is YFSETQ. After removal of 4 bases from V and 8 bases from J, the junction contained 7 bases not matched to a gene. CDR3 amino acids: CASSLDRVNEKLFF. In nucleotides, the CDR3 is TGCGCCAGCAGCCTGGACAGGGTGAACGAAAAACTGTTTTTT.

V usage is TRBV27 and J usage is TRBJ1-2; 11 bases map to TRBD1. CDR3 length equals 16 residues. Looked up from germline, CDR1 is MNHEY and CDR2 is SMNVEV (reference sequence). With 3 bases clipped from V and 7 bases from J, the junction kept 10 bases outside the gene matches. CDR3 residues: CASSFLSPGTGGGYTF. CDR3 DNA: TGTGCCAGCAGTTTCCTATCCCCCGGGACAGGGGGTGGCTACACCTTC.

The CDR3 DNA is TGTGCCAGCAGCCCAGTTGGGGGTGGGACCCAGTACTTC. Protein sequence: CASSPVGGGTQYF. V usage is TRBV7-8 and J usage is TRBJ2-5, with D possibly being TRBD1 or TRBD2 (5 bases each). Trimming shortened V by 5 bases and J by 7 bases, and 14 bases separated the two germline ends. CDR3 size: 13 residues. The germline gives CDR1 SGHVS, CDR2 FQNEAQ.

This clonotype appeared a few times. V is TRBV29-1 and J is TRBJ1-4; D is perhaps TRBD1 (5 bases). The V gene's germline CDR1 is SQVTM and CDR2 ANQGSEA. V gave up 6 bases and J gave up 4 bases, with 15 bases separating them. CDR3 size: 14 residues. This CDR3 is CSVSLRGFNEKLFF. The CDR3 nucleotides read TGCAGCGTCTCGTTACGGGGGTTTAATGAAAAACTGTTTTTT. The full variable domain, with the rest looked up from reference TRBV29-1 and TRBJ1-4, is SAVISQKPSRDICQRGTSLTIQCQVDSQVTMMFWYRQQPGQSLTLIATANQGSEATYESGFVIDKFPISRPNLTFSTLTVSNMSPEDSSIYLCSVSLRGFNEKLFFGSGTQLSVL.

This sequence joins TRBV20-1 and TRBJ2-3; D uncertain. The CDR3 extends over 12 amino acids. Germline CDR1 is DFQATT and CDR2 is SNEGSKA (reference sequence). V gave up 0 bases and J gave up 4 bases, with 5 bases separating them. The CDR3 DNA sequence: TGCAGTGCTAGAGATAATCCAGATACGCAGTATTTT. Its protein product is CSARDNPDTQYF.

V gene TRBV4-1 combines with J gene TRBJ2-5; D might be TRBD1 (5 bases). Trimming shortened V by 0 bases and J by 1 base, and 12 bases separated the two germline ends. CDR1 is MGHRA and CDR2 is YSYEKL in the germline V gene. CDR3 length: 16 residues. The chain's CDR3 is CASSQEFLGPQETQYF. The CDR3 bases are TGCGCCAGCAGCCAAGAATTCTTGGGGCCCCAAGAGACCCAGTACTTC.

This clonotype was recorded many times. This chain joins TRBV25-1 and TRBJ2-2; 7 bases match TRBD2. Trimming cost V 1 base and J 4 bases; bases outside gene matches: 6. Germline V gives CDR1 MGHDK, CDR2 SYGVNS. CDR3 length equals 16 residues. As DNA, the CDR3 is TGTGCCAGCAGTGAATTCTCTAGCGGTCGCACCGGGGAGCTGTTTTTT. As protein: CASSEFSSGRTGELFF.